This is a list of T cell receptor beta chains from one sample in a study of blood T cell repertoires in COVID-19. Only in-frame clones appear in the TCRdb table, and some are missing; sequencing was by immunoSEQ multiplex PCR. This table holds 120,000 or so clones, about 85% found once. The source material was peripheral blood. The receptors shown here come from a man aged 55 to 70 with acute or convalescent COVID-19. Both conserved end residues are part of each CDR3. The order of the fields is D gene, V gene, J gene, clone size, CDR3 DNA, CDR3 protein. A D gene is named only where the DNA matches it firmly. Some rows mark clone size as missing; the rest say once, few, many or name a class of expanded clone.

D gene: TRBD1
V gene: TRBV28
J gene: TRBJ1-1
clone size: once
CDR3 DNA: TGTGCCAGCAGTTTAATAGGACAGGGGAACACTGAAGCTTTCTTT
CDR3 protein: CASSLIGQGNTEAFF

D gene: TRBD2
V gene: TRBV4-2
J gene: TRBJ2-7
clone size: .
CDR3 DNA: TGTGCCAGCAGCCATGAGACTAGCGGGATGGGGTACGAGCAGTACTTC
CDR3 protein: CASSHETSGMGYEQYF

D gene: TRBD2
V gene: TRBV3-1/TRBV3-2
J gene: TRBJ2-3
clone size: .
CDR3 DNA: TGTGCCAGCAGCCAAGGTTTAGCGGGAGATGGCGCAGATACGCAGTATTTT
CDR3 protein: CASSQGLAGDGADTQYF

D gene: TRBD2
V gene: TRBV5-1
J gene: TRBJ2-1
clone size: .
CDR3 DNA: TGCGCCAGCAGCTTGGGTAGCGGGAGAGACGAGCAGTTCTTC
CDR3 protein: CASSLGSGRDEQFF

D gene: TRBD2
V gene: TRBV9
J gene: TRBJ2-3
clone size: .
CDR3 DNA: TGTGCCAGCAGCTTTTCCGATAGCGGGAGGGGGGCAGATACGCAGTATTTT
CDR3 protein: CASSFSDSGRGADTQYF

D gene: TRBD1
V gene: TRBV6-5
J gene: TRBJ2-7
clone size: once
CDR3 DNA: TGTGCCAGCAGAGCGTCAGGGGGCTCCTACGAGCAGTACTTC
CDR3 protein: CASRASGGSYEQYF

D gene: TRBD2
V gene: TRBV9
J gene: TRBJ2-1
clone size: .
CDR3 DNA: TGTGCCAGCAGCACGAACTGGGGGGGAGCCGGGAATGAGCAGTTCTTC
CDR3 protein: CASSTNWGGAGNEQFF

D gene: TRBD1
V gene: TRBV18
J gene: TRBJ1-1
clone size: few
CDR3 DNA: TGTGCCAGCTCAGACAGGGCGAGGACTGAAGCTTTCTTT
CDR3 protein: CASSDRARTEAFF

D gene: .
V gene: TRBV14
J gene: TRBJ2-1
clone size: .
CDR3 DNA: TGTGCCAGCAGCCAAGACTATGAGCAGTTCTTC
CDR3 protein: CASSQDYEQFF

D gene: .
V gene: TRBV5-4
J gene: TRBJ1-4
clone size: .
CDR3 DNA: TGTGCCAGCAGCCTGGACGGACTTGAAAAACTGTTTTTT
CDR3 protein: CASSLDGLEKLFF

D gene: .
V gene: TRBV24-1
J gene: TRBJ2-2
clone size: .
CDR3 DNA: TGTGCCACCAGTGATTTGGGAGGGACAGAGCAAAACACCGGGGAGCTGTTTTTT
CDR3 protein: CATSDLGGTEQNTGELFF

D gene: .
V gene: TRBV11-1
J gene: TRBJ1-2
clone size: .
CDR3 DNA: TGTGCCAGCAGCTTGCCAGGTGCCTATGGCTACACCTTC
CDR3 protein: CASSLPGAYGYTF

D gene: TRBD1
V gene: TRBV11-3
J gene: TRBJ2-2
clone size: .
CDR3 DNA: TGTGCCAGCAGCCTGCGGACAGGGTTCACCGGGGAGCTGTTTTTT
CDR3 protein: CASSLRTGFTGELFF

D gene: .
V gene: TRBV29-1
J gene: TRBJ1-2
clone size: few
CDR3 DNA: TGCAGCGTTGAAGGCAGGGGAGTTTTTTATGGCTACACCTTC
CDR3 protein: CSVEGRGVFYGYTF

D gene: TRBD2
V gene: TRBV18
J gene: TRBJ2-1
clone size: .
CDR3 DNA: TGTGCCAGCTCACCGGGACTAGCGGATGAGCAGTTCTTC
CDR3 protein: CASSPGLADEQFF

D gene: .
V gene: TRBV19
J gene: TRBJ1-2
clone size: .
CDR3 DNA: TGTGCCAGTAGTATGTCGACAGGAGTGAATGGCTACACCTTC
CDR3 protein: CASSMSTGVNGYTF

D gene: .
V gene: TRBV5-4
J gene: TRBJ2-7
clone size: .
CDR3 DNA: TGTGCCAGCAGCTTCGAGGGATTCGAGCAGTACTTC
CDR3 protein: CASSFEGFEQYF

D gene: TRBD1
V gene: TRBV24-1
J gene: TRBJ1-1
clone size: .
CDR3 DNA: TGTGCCACCCGGGGGACAGTTGGAACGAACACTGAAGCTTTCTTT
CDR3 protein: CATRGTVGTNTEAFF

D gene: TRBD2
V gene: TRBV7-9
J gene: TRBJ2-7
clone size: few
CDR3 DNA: TGTGCCAGCAGCCAGCCCGGACGGGCGACTAGCGGGAGCTCCTACGAGCAGTACTTC
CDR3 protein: CASSQPGRATSGSSYEQYF

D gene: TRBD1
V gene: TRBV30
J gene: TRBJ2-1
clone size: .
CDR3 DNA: TGTGCCTGGAGTGTACGGACAGGGGCCCCCTACAATGAGCAGTTCTTC
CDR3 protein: CAWSVRTGAPYNEQFF

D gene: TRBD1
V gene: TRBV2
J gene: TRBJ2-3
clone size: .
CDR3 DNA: TGTGCCAGCAGAGCCGGGACAGGGGGCGGAGAAGATACGCAGTATTTT
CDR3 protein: CASRAGTGGGEDTQYF

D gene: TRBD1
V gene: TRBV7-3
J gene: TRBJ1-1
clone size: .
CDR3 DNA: TGTGCCAGCAGTCCCTCGACAGGGAACGCTGAAGCTTTCTTT
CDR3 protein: CASSPSTGNAEAFF

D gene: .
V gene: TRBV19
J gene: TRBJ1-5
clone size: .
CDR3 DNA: TGTGCCAGTACCCCCCCAGGGCGGTATAGCAATCAGCCCCAGCATTTT
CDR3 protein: CASTPPGRYSNQPQHF

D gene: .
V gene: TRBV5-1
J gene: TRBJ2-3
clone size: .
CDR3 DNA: TGCGCCAGTCGGGACTCTAGCACAGATACGCAGTATTTT
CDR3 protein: CASRDSSTDTQYF

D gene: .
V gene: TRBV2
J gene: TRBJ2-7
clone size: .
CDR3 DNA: TGTGCCAGCAGTTTAAGACAGGCCTACGAGCAGTACTTC
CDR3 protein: CASSLRQAYEQYF

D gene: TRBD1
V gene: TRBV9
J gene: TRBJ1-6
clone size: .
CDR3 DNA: TGTGCCAGCAGCATACAGGGGGCGGGCTCACCCCTCCACTTT
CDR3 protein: CASSIQGAGSPLHF

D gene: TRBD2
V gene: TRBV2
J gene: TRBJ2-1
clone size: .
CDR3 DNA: TGTGCCAGCACCCGACTAGCGGGAGGGCGAGGTGAGCAGTTCTTC
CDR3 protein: CASTRLAGGRGEQFF

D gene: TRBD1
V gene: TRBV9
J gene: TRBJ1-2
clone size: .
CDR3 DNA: TGTGCCAGCAGCGTAGGTAACAGGGGCGACTATGGCTACACCTTC
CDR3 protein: CASSVGNRGDYGYTF

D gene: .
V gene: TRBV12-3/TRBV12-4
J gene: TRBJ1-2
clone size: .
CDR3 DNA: TGTGCCAGCAGCCCCAGGGGCGGAGGCTACACCTTC
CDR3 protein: CASSPRGGGYTF

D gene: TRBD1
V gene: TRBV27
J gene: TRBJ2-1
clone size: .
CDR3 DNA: TGTGCCAGCAGCCCAGCCTATACAGGGGTCTACAATGAGCAGTTCTTC
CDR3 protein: CASSPAYTGVYNEQFF

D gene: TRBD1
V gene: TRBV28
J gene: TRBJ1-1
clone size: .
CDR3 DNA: TGTGCCAGCAGTTTTAAAGGGGGCGGTAACACTGAAGCTTTCTTT
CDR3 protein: CASSFKGGGNTEAFF

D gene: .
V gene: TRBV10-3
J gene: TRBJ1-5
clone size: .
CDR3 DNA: TGTGCCATCAGTGGGGGAGCGGGGCCCGGGAGCAATCAGCCCCAGCATTTT
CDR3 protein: CAISGGAGPGSNQPQHF